The rows below give T cell receptor beta chains drawn from one sample of a study of blood T cell repertoires in COVID-19. TCRdb's copy holds only in-frame clones and misses some; the assay was immunoSEQ multiplex PCR. The repertoire holds approximately 310,000 clones, with 75% to 90% as singletons. Material for sequencing was PBMCs or T cells enriched from blood (not recorded which). These receptors originate from a man in his thirties or forties who had recovered from COVID-19. CDR3s include the opening cysteine and the closing phenylalanine or tryptophan. Each record gives: J gene, V gene, clone size, D gene, CDR3 DNA, CDR3 protein. The D gene is left open where the match is weak. Only some rows state a clone size, as once, few, many or a class for expanded clones.

TRBJ2-1,TRBV19,once,.,TGTGCCAGTAGTATATCTTTTCCCTACAATGAGCAGTTCTTC,CASSISFPYNEQFF
TRBJ2-1,TRBV4-3,.,.,TGCGCCAGCAGCCAAGACGGGGTCTTTCCCTACAATGAGCAGTTCTTC,CASSQDGVFPYNEQFF
TRBJ2-5,TRBV5-1,.,TRBD1,TGCGCCAGCAGCTTAAACAGGGGAATTCAAGAGACCCAGTACTTC,CASSLNRGIQETQYF
TRBJ1-4,TRBV4-3,.,TRBD1,TGCGCCAGCAGCCAATATCCACAGGGGGGCGAAAAACTGTTTTTT,CASSQYPQGGEKLFF
TRBJ2-7,TRBV15,.,.,TGTGCCACCAGCAGAGATCGGAGCGGCTTCTACGAGCAGTACTTC,CATSRDRSGFYEQYF
TRBJ2-5,TRBV7-2,.,.,TGTGCCAGCAGCTTGGTCCGGACAGTCCAAGAGACCCAGTACTTC,CASSLVRTVQETQYF
TRBJ1-5,TRBV7-2,once,TRBD1,TGTGCCAGCAGACTCGGACAGGGCTTTCAGCCCCAGCATTTT,CASRLGQGFQPQHF
TRBJ1-1,TRBV5-1,once,.,TGCGCCAGCAGCTCCGACAGATTTCGCACTGAAGCTTTCTTT,CASSSDRFRTEAFF
TRBJ2-7,TRBV11-1,few,.,TGTGCCAGCAGCTTAGTACAGGAATCCTACGAGCAGTACTTC,CASSLVQESYEQYF
TRBJ2-1,TRBV6-5,few,.,TGTGCCAGCAGCAGACAAACGTACAATGAGCAGTTCTTC,CASSRQTYNEQFF
TRBJ1-2,TRBV30,once,TRBD1,TGTGCCTGGAGTGGGGGACAGGGCTACACCTTC,CAWSGGQGYTF
TRBJ1-2,TRBV6-5,.,.,TGTGCCGACAAACTAGAATTCCCCGGATATTGTGGCTACACCTTC,CADKLEFPGYCGYTF
TRBJ1-2,TRBV9,few,.,TGTGCCAGCGCCGGGACTAACTATGGCTACACCTTC,CASAGTNYGYTF
TRBJ1-3,TRBV6-4,.,.,TGTGCCAGCAGTCCAAACATAGGAAACACCATATATTTT,CASSPNIGNTIYF
TRBJ2-1,TRBV5-8,.,TRBD2,TGTGCCAGCAGCTTGGGTAGCGGGGGGGCCTTAAATGAGCAGTTCTTC,CASSLGSGGALNEQFF
TRBJ2-2,TRBV6-5,.,.,TGTGCCAGCAGTTTTTTGGGGGCCACCGGGGAGCTGTTTTTT,CASSFLGATGELFF
TRBJ1-2,TRBV6-5,few,TRBD1,TGTGCCAGCAGTCCACGACAGGGGAGAGTTGGCTACACCTTC,CASSPRQGRVGYTF
TRBJ2-7,TRBV9,.,.,TGTGCCAGCAGCACTCTCGGCGGAGTCTACGAGCAGTACTTC,CASSTLGGVYEQYF
TRBJ1-3,TRBV7-9,.,.,TGTGCCAGCGGTCCAGGAAGGGGAAACACCATATATTTT,CASGPGRGNTIYF
TRBJ1-3,TRBV4-2,.,.,TGTGCCAGCAGCCAAGATATAGTTTCAGGAAACACCATATATTTT,CASSQDIVSGNTIYF
TRBJ1-2,TRBV19,.,.,TGTGCCAGTATCGAATACGGCTATGGCTACACCTTC,CASIEYGYGYTF
TRBJ2-7,TRBV18,few,.,TGTGCCAGCTCACCCATGCCTACCTACGAGCAGTACTTC,CASSPMPTYEQYF
TRBJ2-1,TRBV3-1/TRBV3-2,.,.,TGTGCCAGCAGCCAAGCGGGGGTACTCTACAATGAGCAGTTCTTC,CASSQAGVLYNEQFF
TRBJ1-1,TRBV6-4,once,.,TGTGCCAGCAGAAAGGGGGTGGGCACTGAAGCTTTCTTT,CASRKGVGTEAFF
TRBJ1-6,TRBV3-1/TRBV3-2,.,TRBD1,TGTGCCAGCAGCCAACCGACAGGGGGCAGGTATTCACCCCTCCACTTT,CASSQPTGGRYSPLHF
TRBJ2-3,TRBV6-5,.,TRBD2,TGTGCCAGCAGCGGGGACTATAGGCAGTATTTT,CASSGDYRQYF
TRBJ1-1,TRBV19,few,.,TGTGCCACCCACGTCAGTTTGAACACTGAAGCTTTCTTT,CATHVSLNTEAFF
TRBJ2-1,TRBV7-8,.,.,TGTGCCAGCAGCTTTGAAATCGGGTTAAACAATGAGCAGTTCTTC,CASSFEIGLNNEQFF
TRBJ1-6,TRBV5-6,.,.,TGTGCCAGCAGCTTTGGCCGGAGTAATTCACCCCTCCACTTT,CASSFGRSNSPLHF
TRBJ2-7,TRBV12-5,.,TRBD2,TGTGCTAGTGGGGTTACTCTAGCGGGGTGGACCTACGAGCAGTACTTC,CASGVTLAGWTYEQYF
TRBJ2-7,TRBV19,.,TRBD2,TGTGCCAGTAGTACCGGACTAGCCTACGAGCAGTACTTC,CASSTGLAYEQYF
TRBJ2-1,TRBV5-4,.,.,TGTGCCAGCAGCTTGGATCGGGGGTCACACAATGAGCAGTTCTTC,CASSLDRGSHNEQFF
TRBJ2-7,TRBV6-5,.,TRBD2,TGTGCCAGCAGTCCCCTTTACGGGGGGGCCTACGAGCAGTACTTC,CASSPLYGGAYEQYF
TRBJ1-2,TRBV6-5,few,.,TGTGCCAGCAGTTACTCGGGGGGGAGCTACACCTTC,CASSYSGGSYTF
TRBJ2-1,TRBV5-1,few,TRBD1,TGCGCCAGCAGCTTGGAGCTTAGGGGGCCTACCCCCTACAATGAGCAGTTCTTC,CASSLELRGPTPYNEQFF
TRBJ2-3,TRBV9,.,.,TGTGCCAGCAGCGTATTAGCGTCAGCAGATACGCAGTATTTT,CASSVLASADTQYF
TRBJ2-7,TRBV18,.,.,TGTGCCAGCTCACCAAAAATACCTGCCCAGGCCAACGAGCAGTACTTC,CASSPKIPAQANEQYF
TRBJ2-5,TRBV23-1,.,.,TGCGCCAGCAGTCCGATCCCGGACAGAGAGACCCAGTACTTC,CASSPIPDRETQYF